This entry lists 19 T cell receptor beta chains sequenced from one sample in a study of T cell repertoires in cytomegalovirus infection. Their antigens are not known. TCRdb analysed the reads with MiXCR anew, one entry per CDR3 protein. Here the sample spans a few hundred thousand distinct CDR3 sequences, around 35% being singletons. Sample: cultured PBMCs, taken from culture after CMV antigen stimulation. These receptor sequences come from a human donor in good health (CMV status not recorded). Some clones in this sample may be carry-over from other donors' samples.

This clonotype was found many times. This chain joins TRBV19 and TRBJ1-1, with D perhaps matching TRBD1 (5 bases). Germline CDR1 LNHDA, CDR2 SQIVND (reference sequence). CDR3 length: 15 amino acids. Trimming left V 5 bases short and J 1 base short, with 14 bases between. The CDR3 reads CASSSGAVKNTEAFF. CDR3 sequence (DNA): TGTGCCAGTAGTTCCGGGGCAGTAAAGAACACTGAAGCTTTCTTT.

The J gene is TRBJ2-3, the V gene TRBV2; 10 bases are a match to TRBD2. The length of the CDR3 is 14 residues. Germline V gene lookup returns CDR1 SNHLY and CDR2 FYNNEI. Trimming took 7 bases from V and 4 from J; bases not matched to a gene: 5. The CDR3 reads CASNTLAGADTQYF. In nucleotides, the CDR3 is TGTGCCAGCAATACCCTAGCGGGAGCAGATACGCAGTATTTT.

This clonotype was seen more than once but under ten times. This chain joins TRBV7-9 and TRBJ1-2, with 7 bases fitting TRBD1. The CDR3 contains 13 residues. The junction had 5 bases not matched to a gene; V was cut back by 6 bases and J by 4 bases. Germline lookup yields CDR1 SEHNR and CDR2 FQNEAQ (reference sequence). CDR3 sequence: CASSSDRTYGYTF. The CDR3 DNA follows: TGTGCCAGCAGTTCGGACAGGACCTATGGCTACACCTTC.

This clonotype was counted ten times or more. The rearrangement uses TRBV7-2 and TRBJ2-7; no firm D call. The V and J ends lost 3 bases and 1 base respectively, with 13 bases between them. This CDR3 comprises 15 residues. Germline V gives CDR1 SGHTA, CDR2 FQGNSA. The CDR3 here is CASSFSPTRSYEQYF. CDR3 nucleotides: TGTGCCAGCAGCTTTAGCCCGACAAGGTCCTACGAGCAGTACTTC.

This clonotype appeared a single time. This chain links TRBV20-1 with TRBJ1-1, with D unresolved. CDR1 DFQATT and CDR2 SNEGSKA come from the germline V gene (reference sequence). The CDR3 is 14 residues long. V shed 3 bases and J shed 0 bases, with 11 bases lying between them. In DNA form, the CDR3 reads TGCAGTGCTAGTAAGGGCAGTTTGAACACTGAAGCTTTCTTT. It encodes CSASKGSLNTEAFF.

The chain combines TRBV6-5 with TRBJ2-1, with D tentatively TRBD1 (5 bases). The V gene's germline CDR1 is MNHEY and CDR2 SVGAGI. Trimming cost V 8 bases and J 6 bases, with 17 bases left between them. The CDR3 has 14 residues. In nucleotides, the CDR3 is TGTGCCAGCCTGGGAACAGGTCTGGGCAATGAGCAGTTCTTC. Its translation is CASLGTGLGNEQFF.

This clonotype has more than one count but fewer than ten. V gene TRBV4-3 combines with J gene TRBJ2-5; D uncertain. The CDR3 length is 14 residues. CDR1 and CDR2 from the germline V gene are LGHNA and YSLEER. V lost 3 bases to trimming and J lost 5 bases, with 13 bases between them. CDR3 loop: CASSHALGLETQYF. The CDR3, as DNA: TGCGCCAGCAGCCATGCCTTGGGTTTGGAGACCCAGTACTTC.

This clonotype has only a few counts. This chain uses TRBV28 with TRBJ1-1, with a weak D call TRBD1 (6 bases). Trimming shortened V by 8 bases and J by 1 base, and 17 bases separated the two germline ends. This CDR3 comprises 15 residues. Per the germline V gene, CDR1 is MDHEN and CDR2 is SYDVKM. The CDR3 loop reads CASGLGGGGNTEAFF. The CDR3 DNA reads as TGTGCCAGCGGCTTAGGAGGAGGGGGGAACACTGAAGCTTTCTTT.

The CDR3 DNA follows: TGTGCCAGCAGTTACGGAGCGGGAGCTTTCAATGAGCAGTTCTTC. Protein: CASSYGAGAFNEQFF. This chain uses TRBV6-2 or TRBV6-3 with TRBJ2-1, with 8 positions matching TRBD2. The junction had 6 bases not matched to a gene; V was cut back by 2 bases and J by 6 bases. The length of the CDR3 is 15 residues. Germline-derived CDR1 and CDR2 are MNHEY and SVGEGT.

The rearrangement links TRBV28 to TRBJ1-2; D may be TRBD1 (6 bases). The V and J ends lost 0 bases and 7 bases respectively, with 9 bases between them. The CDR3 has 13 residues. Germline V lookup: CDR1 MDHEN, CDR2 SYDVKM. CDR3 residues: CASSLWQGSGYTF. CDR3 coding DNA: TGTGCCAGCAGTTTATGGCAGGGGTCTGGCTACACCTTC.

The CDR3, as DNA: TGCAGCGCACGACAGGGGAATAATGAAAAACTGTTTTTT. Encoded protein: CSARQGNNEKLFF. The chain is built from TRBV29-1 and TRBJ1-4; 8 nucleotides match TRBD1. The junction had 5 bases not matched to a gene; V was cut back by 7 bases and J by 4 bases. The CDR3 consists of 13 residues. Germline CDR1 reads SQVTM; CDR2 reads ANQGSEA.

This clonotype has at least ten counts. The V call is TRBV7-2, the J call TRBJ1-6; D not resolved. Trimming removed 2 bases from V and 7 bases from J, with 15 bases in between. Germline CDR1 and CDR2: SGHTA and FQGNSA. CDR3 length: 16 amino acids. CDR3 bases: TGTGCCAGCAGCTTATTACAGCTGCGAGCGAATTCACCCCTCCACTTT. This translates into CASSLLQLRANSPLHF.

This clonotype was picked up many times. The chain carries TRBV7-2 and TRBJ2-1; 8 bases map to TRBD1. V lost 1 base to trimming and J lost 8 bases; unmatched junction nucleotides: 4. This CDR3 has 14 residues. The germline V gene has CDR1 SGHTA and CDR2 FQGNSA. Written as DNA, the CDR3 is TGTGCCAGCAGCTTAGAAACAGGGGGATATGAGCAGTTCTTC. Protein product: CASSLETGGYEQFF. Based on the CDR3 plus reference TRBV7-2 and TRBJ2-1, the full variable domain is GAGVSQSPSNKVTEKGKDVELRCDPISGHTALYWYRQSLGQGLEFLIYFQGNSAPDKSGLPSDRFSAERTGGSVSTLTIQRTQQEDSAVYLCASSLETGGYEQFFGPGTRLTVL.

This chain connects TRBV6-6 to TRBJ1-5; 7 nucleotides match TRBD1. The germline V gene has CDR1 MNHNY and CDR2 SVGAGI (reference sequence). The CDR3 covers 17 residues. The junction had 6 bases not matched to a gene; V was cut back by 0 bases and J by 1 base. CDR3 residues: CASSYSTGAASNQPQHF. In nucleotides, the CDR3 is TGTGCCAGCAGTTACTCTACAGGGGCGGCGAGCAATCAGCCCCAGCATTTT.

In this sample, this clonotype turned up many times. This rearrangement joins TRBV6-5 to TRBJ2-1, with 15 bases aligning to TRBD2. Germline values: CDR1 MNHEY, CDR2 SVGAGI. V was clipped by 6 bases and J by 8 bases; unmatched bases: 2. This CDR3 has 14 residues. CDR3 sequence: CASSRTSGRDEQFF. CDR3 bases: TGTGCCAGCAGCCGGACTAGCGGGAGGGATGAGCAGTTCTTC.

This clonotype showed up many times. The V gene is TRBV19, the J gene TRBJ2-1; 7 positions agree with TRBD2. With 0 bases clipped from V and 4 bases from J, the junction kept 9 bases outside the gene matches. Germline V gives CDR1 LNHDA, CDR2 SQIVND (reference sequence). The CDR3 contains 17 residues. The chain's CDR3 is CASSIDLASGVYNEQFF. In DNA form, the CDR3 reads TGTGCCAGTAGTATAGATCTTGCTAGCGGAGTATACAATGAGCAGTTCTTC.

V and J are TRBV12-3 or TRBV12-4 and TRBJ2-2; the match to TRBD2 covers 13 bases. The CDR3 loop spans 17 amino acids. J lost 2 bases, V lost 5 bases, and 5 bases had no gene match. CDR3 sequence: CASSAGLAGVNTGELFF. In nucleotides, the CDR3 is TGTGCCAGCAGTGCTGGACTAGCGGGAGTAAACACCGGGGAGCTGTTTTTT.

This chain connects TRBV20-1 to TRBJ2-1; D may be TRBD2 (5 bases). CDR1 and CDR2 (germline): DFQATT, SNEGSKA (reference sequence). The CDR3 totals 14 residues. Trimming cost V 6 bases and J 2 bases, with 14 bases left between them. Here the CDR3 reads CSAPVSGTYNEQFF. The CDR3 DNA reads as TGCAGTGCCCCGGTTTCGGGAACCTACAATGAGCAGTTCTTC.

The chain recombines TRBV28 with TRBJ1-1; D is possibly TRBD1 (5 bases). The germline V gene has CDR1 MDHEN and CDR2 SYDVKM. The V end lost 1 base, the J end lost 1 base, and 13 bases lay between the germline ends. The length of the CDR3 is 16 residues. CDR3 loop: CASSLFSGVGNTEAFF. The CDR3, as DNA: TGTGCCAGCAGTTTATTTTCGGGGGTAGGGAACACTGAAGCTTTCTTT. The full variable domain, its missing parts supplied by reference TRBV28 and TRBJ1-1, is DVKVTQSSRYLVKRTGEKVFLECVQDMDHENMFWYRQDPGLGLRLIYFSYDVKMKEKGDIPEGYSVSREKKERFSLILESASTNQTSMYLCASSLFSGVGNTEAFFGQGTRLTVV.